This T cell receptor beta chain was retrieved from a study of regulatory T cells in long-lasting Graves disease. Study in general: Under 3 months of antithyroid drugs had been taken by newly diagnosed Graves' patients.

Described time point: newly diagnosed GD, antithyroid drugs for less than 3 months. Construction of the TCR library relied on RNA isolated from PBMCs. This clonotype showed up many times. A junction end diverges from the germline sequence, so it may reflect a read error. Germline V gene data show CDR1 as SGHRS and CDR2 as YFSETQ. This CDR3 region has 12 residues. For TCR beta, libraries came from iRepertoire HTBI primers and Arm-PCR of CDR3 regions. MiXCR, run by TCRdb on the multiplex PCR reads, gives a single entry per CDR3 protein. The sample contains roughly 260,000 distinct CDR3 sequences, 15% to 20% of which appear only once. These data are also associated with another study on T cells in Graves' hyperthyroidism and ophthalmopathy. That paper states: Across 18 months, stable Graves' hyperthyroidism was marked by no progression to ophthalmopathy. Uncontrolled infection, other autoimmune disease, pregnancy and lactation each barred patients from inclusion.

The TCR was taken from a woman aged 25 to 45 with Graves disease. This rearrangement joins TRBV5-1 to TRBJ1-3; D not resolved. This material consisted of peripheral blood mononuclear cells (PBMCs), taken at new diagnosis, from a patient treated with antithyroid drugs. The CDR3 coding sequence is TGTGCCAGCAGCTTAGAAGGAAACACCATATATTTT. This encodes CASSLEGNTIYF.